This TCR beta chain appears in the sequencing data of a study of cytomegalovirus exposure and HLA in healthy donors. It was with 60 Vbeta and 13 Jbeta primers that the PCR ran. Profiled with immunoSEQ multiplex PCR; TCRdb holds only in-frame clones, not every one. The sample carries about 150,000 clones, about 75% recorded once. Every donor was a healthy person donating bone marrow. The clonotype comes from a man between 18 and 35 years old in good health and CMV-seropositive. The sequenced sample consisted of PBMCs.

This CDR3 reads CAWIQGASGTGELFF. The CDR3 DNA sequence: TGTGCCTGGATTCAGGGGGCTAGTGGCACCGGGGAGCTGTTTTTT. The rearrangement joins TRBV30 to TRBJ2-2; 8 nucleotides line up with TRBD1. The CDR3 length is 15 residues. Looked up from germline, CDR1 is GTSNPN and CDR2 is SVGIG (reference sequence). V lost 4 bases to trimming and J lost 4 bases; unmatched junction nucleotides: 8.